These T cell receptor beta chains were read from a single sample in a study of cytomegalovirus exposure and HLA in healthy donors. Repertoires were generated with immunoSEQ multiplex PCR, while TCRdb's copy carries only in-frame clones and drops some. This sample yields around 120,000 clones, of which approximately 80% are seen a single time; 0.24% belongs to the top ten. Source material: PBMCs. These receptors were taken from a man aged 50-59 years in good health and CMV-seronegative. Each CDR3 is given with its conserved first and last residue. Fields, in order: V gene, J gene, D gene, clone size, CDR3 DNA, CDR3 protein. The D gene is left open where the match is weak. Clone sizes are given selectively: once, few, many, or a class where the clone is expanded.

v_call: TRBV30; j_call: TRBJ1-1; d_call: -; clone_size: once; cdr3_nt: TGTGCCTGGAGTTTCGGGGGAGGCACTGAAGCTTTCTTT; cdr3_aa: CAWSFGGGTEAFF
v_call: TRBV5-6; j_call: TRBJ1-5; d_call: -; clone_size: few; cdr3_nt: TGTGCCAGCAGCTTTGGGGGGACCGATCAGCCCCAGCATTTT; cdr3_aa: CASSFGGTDQPQHF
v_call: TRBV9; j_call: TRBJ1-3; d_call: -; clone_size: -; cdr3_nt: TGTGCCAGCAGCGTAGAAACAGGGGGAAACACCATATATTTT; cdr3_aa: CASSVETGGNTIYF
v_call: TRBV5-8; j_call: TRBJ2-5; d_call: -; clone_size: -; cdr3_nt: TGTGCCAGCAGCTTGGTGCAGGGGTCAGGGAAGACCCAGTACTTC; cdr3_aa: CASSLVQGSGKTQYF
v_call: TRBV29-1; j_call: TRBJ1-1; d_call: -; clone_size: -; cdr3_nt: TGCAGCATTCGACAGTCCCTTAGGAACACTGAAGCTTTCTTT; cdr3_aa: CSIRQSLRNTEAFF
v_call: TRBV29-1; j_call: TRBJ1-2; d_call: TRBD1; clone_size: -; cdr3_nt: TGCAGCGTTGACAGGGGGGTCTATGGCTACACCTTC; cdr3_aa: CSVDRGVYGYTF
v_call: TRBV7-6; j_call: TRBJ2-1; d_call: -; clone_size: -; cdr3_nt: TGTGCCAGCAGCTCAGGGATCGGCTACAATGAGCAGTTCTTC; cdr3_aa: CASSSGIGYNEQFF
v_call: TRBV11-2; j_call: TRBJ2-1; d_call: TRBD2; clone_size: -; cdr3_nt: TGTGCCAGCAGCTTGGCTAGCGGGAGGTTGGGTGAGCAGTTCTTC; cdr3_aa: CASSLASGRLGEQFF
v_call: TRBV30; j_call: TRBJ1-3; d_call: -; clone_size: -; cdr3_nt: TGTGCCTGGGGACTCGGCTCTGGAAACACCATATATTTT; cdr3_aa: CAWGLGSGNTIYF
v_call: TRBV4-2; j_call: TRBJ2-3; d_call: TRBD2; clone_size: -; cdr3_nt: TGTGCCAGCAGGCGGACTAGCGGGAGTTCGGGCACAGATACGCAGTATTTT; cdr3_aa: CASRRTSGSSGTDTQYF
v_call: TRBV19; j_call: TRBJ2-1; d_call: -; clone_size: -; cdr3_nt: TGTGCCAGTAGTAATCTAGAGGAGCAGTTCTTC; cdr3_aa: CASSNLEEQFF
v_call: TRBV19; j_call: TRBJ1-2; d_call: -; clone_size: few; cdr3_nt: TGTGCCAGTACCCCTACACACAGGGCGGCATACAATGGCTACACCTTC; cdr3_aa: CASTPTHRAAYNGYTF
v_call: TRBV4-2; j_call: TRBJ2-3; d_call: TRBD1; clone_size: -; cdr3_nt: TGTGCCAGCAGCCAAGACCTAGCCCTCGGGACAGTAATTCCCACAGATACGCAGTATTTT; cdr3_aa: CASSQDLALGTVIPTDTQYF
v_call: TRBV5-6; j_call: TRBJ2-1; d_call: -; clone_size: -; cdr3_nt: TGTGCCAGCAGCTTGACAGTACGGGAGCAGTTCTTC; cdr3_aa: CASSLTVREQFF
v_call: TRBV7-9; j_call: TRBJ2-7; d_call: -; clone_size: -; cdr3_nt: TGTGCCAGCAGCTTTGTCTTGAGCCACCCCGAGCAGTACTTC; cdr3_aa: CASSFVLSHPEQYF
v_call: TRBV5-6; j_call: TRBJ2-3; d_call: TRBD2; clone_size: -; cdr3_nt: TGTGCCAGCAGCCTGGTGCCTAGCGGGATTACTAGCACAGATACGCAGTATTTT; cdr3_aa: CASSLVPSGITSTDTQYF
v_call: TRBV25-1; j_call: TRBJ1-6; d_call: TRBD1; clone_size: -; cdr3_nt: TGTGCCAGCACCCAAACGGGACAGGGGGATTCACCCCTCCACTTT; cdr3_aa: CASTQTGQGDSPLHF
v_call: TRBV7-2; j_call: TRBJ1-4; d_call: -; clone_size: -; cdr3_nt: TGTGCCAGCAGCCGGAGGACGGATGGGGAAAAACTGTTTTTT; cdr3_aa: CASSRRTDGEKLFF
v_call: TRBV5-1; j_call: TRBJ2-7; d_call: TRBD2; clone_size: -; cdr3_nt: TGCGCCAGCAGCTTGGAGCGGGGGTTTGACGAGCAGTACTTC; cdr3_aa: CASSLERGFDEQYF
v_call: TRBV4-3; j_call: TRBJ2-3; d_call: -; clone_size: -; cdr3_nt: TGCGCCAGCAGCCAAGAAAGCTACACAGATACGCAGTATTTT; cdr3_aa: CASSQESYTDTQYF
v_call: TRBV4-1; j_call: TRBJ1-5; d_call: TRBD1; clone_size: -; cdr3_nt: TGCGCCAGCAGCCCAGGACAGGGAGGACAGCCCCAGCATTTT; cdr3_aa: CASSPGQGGQPQHF
v_call: TRBV6-5; j_call: TRBJ1-1; d_call: TRBD1; clone_size: -; cdr3_nt: TGTGCCAGCAGTTACTCAAGAGGGGGCAAGGACACTGAAGCTTTCTTT; cdr3_aa: CASSYSRGGKDTEAFF
v_call: TRBV30; j_call: TRBJ1-2; d_call: -; clone_size: few; cdr3_nt: TGTGCCTGGAACTTTGGAGGCGGCTACACCTTC; cdr3_aa: CAWNFGGGYTF
v_call: TRBV14; j_call: TRBJ2-3; d_call: -; clone_size: few; cdr3_nt: TGTGCCAGCAGCCAGACCTGGGGGGTCACAGATACGCAGTATTTT; cdr3_aa: CASSQTWGVTDTQYF
v_call: TRBV7-9; j_call: TRBJ2-5; d_call: -; clone_size: -; cdr3_nt: TGTGCCAGCAGCCTAGGGTTAGGAGGTAGACAAGAGACCCAGTACTTC; cdr3_aa: CASSLGLGGRQETQYF
v_call: TRBV2; j_call: TRBJ2-2; d_call: -; clone_size: few; cdr3_nt: TGTGCCAGCTGTCCGACAGCGAACACCGGGGAGCTGTTTTTT; cdr3_aa: CASCPTANTGELFF
v_call: TRBV28; j_call: TRBJ1-2; d_call: TRBD1; clone_size: -; cdr3_nt: TGTGCCAGCAGGACAGGGAGCGGCTACACCTTC; cdr3_aa: CASRTGSGYTF
v_call: TRBV5-1; j_call: TRBJ2-5; d_call: TRBD1; clone_size: -; cdr3_nt: TGCGCCAGCAGCTTGGCGGACAGGTCAAGTCCCCAGTACTTC; cdr3_aa: CASSLADRSSPQYF
v_call: TRBV6-5; j_call: TRBJ2-4; d_call: TRBD1; clone_size: -; cdr3_nt: TGTGCCACTCAAGGGCACAGGGGGGCAAACATTCAGTACTTC; cdr3_aa: CATQGHRGANIQYF
v_call: TRBV27; j_call: TRBJ1-2; d_call: TRBD1; clone_size: -; cdr3_nt: TGTGCCAGCAGTTTCGGACAGGGCTATGGCTACACCTTC; cdr3_aa: CASSFGQGYGYTF
v_call: TRBV9; j_call: TRBJ1-5; d_call: TRBD1; clone_size: -; cdr3_nt: TGTGCCAGCAGCATTGGGACAGGGGCGGGTCAGCCCCAGCATTTT; cdr3_aa: CASSIGTGAGQPQHF
v_call: TRBV7-8; j_call: TRBJ1-4; d_call: -; clone_size: -; cdr3_nt: TGTGCCAGCAGCTTCGGCAGGCGGGCTGAAAAACTGTTTTTT; cdr3_aa: CASSFGRRAEKLFF
v_call: TRBV25-1; j_call: TRBJ2-7; d_call: -; clone_size: once; cdr3_nt: TGTGCCAGCAGTGATTTCGACGAGCAGTACTTC; cdr3_aa: CASSDFDEQYF
v_call: TRBV10-3; j_call: TRBJ1-6; d_call: TRBD1; clone_size: -; cdr3_nt: TGTGCCATCAGAGATACAGGGGGCAGTTCACCCCTCCACTTT; cdr3_aa: CAIRDTGGSSPLHF
v_call: TRBV2; j_call: TRBJ2-2; d_call: TRBD1; clone_size: -; cdr3_nt: TGTGCCAGCAGTGTCAACAGGGGTGGGACCGGGGAGCTGTTTTTT; cdr3_aa: CASSVNRGGTGELFF
v_call: TRBV5-1; j_call: TRBJ1-1; d_call: -; clone_size: -; cdr3_nt: TGCGCCAGCAGCCCTCAGGGGCGGCACACTGAAGCTTTCTTT; cdr3_aa: CASSPQGRHTEAFF
v_call: TRBV7-2; j_call: TRBJ1-1; d_call: -; clone_size: once; cdr3_nt: TGTGCCAGCAGCTTAACCGACCGACTAATGGCTGAAGCTTTCTTT; cdr3_aa: CASSLTDRLMAEAFF
v_call: TRBV6-6; j_call: TRBJ1-2; d_call: -; clone_size: -; cdr3_nt: TGTGCCAGCAGCTACTCAGGGGAGGGCTATGGCTACACCTTC; cdr3_aa: CASSYSGEGYGYTF
v_call: TRBV5-1; j_call: TRBJ2-1; d_call: -; clone_size: few; cdr3_nt: TGCGCCAGCAGCTTGGCTTTGGCAGGGTCCGTTTGGGAGCAGTTCTTC; cdr3_aa: CASSLALAGSVWEQFF
v_call: TRBV28; j_call: TRBJ2-1; d_call: -; clone_size: -; cdr3_nt: TGTGCCAGCAGTCCTTTAGTTTCCCTTTTACGCAATGAGCAGTTCTTC; cdr3_aa: CASSPLVSLLRNEQFF
v_call: TRBV19; j_call: TRBJ1-4; d_call: TRBD1; clone_size: -; cdr3_nt: TGTGCCAGTAGTCTTCAGGGGGCTGCTAATGAAAAACTGTTTTTT; cdr3_aa: CASSLQGAANEKLFF
v_call: TRBV27; j_call: TRBJ1-3; d_call: -; clone_size: -; cdr3_nt: TGTGCCAGCAAGGACAACTCTGGAAACACCATATATTTT; cdr3_aa: CASKDNSGNTIYF
v_call: TRBV19; j_call: TRBJ2-7; d_call: -; clone_size: -; cdr3_nt: TGTGCCAGTAGTATGCACAGGGCTGGGGAGCAGTACTTC; cdr3_aa: CASSMHRAGEQYF
v_call: TRBV29-1; j_call: TRBJ1-5; d_call: TRBD1; clone_size: -; cdr3_nt: TGCAGCGTTGCCGACAGGGGCGGCAATCAGCCCCAGCATTTT; cdr3_aa: CSVADRGGNQPQHF
v_call: TRBV27; j_call: TRBJ2-5; d_call: TRBD1; clone_size: -; cdr3_nt: TGTGCCAGCAGTTCTCGACAGGGTGAGACCCAGTACTTC; cdr3_aa: CASSSRQGETQYF
v_call: TRBV28; j_call: TRBJ2-7; d_call: TRBD1; clone_size: -; cdr3_nt: TGTGCCAGCAGTCCTCCCCGGGACAGGGTCTACGAGCAGTACTTC; cdr3_aa: CASSPPRDRVYEQYF